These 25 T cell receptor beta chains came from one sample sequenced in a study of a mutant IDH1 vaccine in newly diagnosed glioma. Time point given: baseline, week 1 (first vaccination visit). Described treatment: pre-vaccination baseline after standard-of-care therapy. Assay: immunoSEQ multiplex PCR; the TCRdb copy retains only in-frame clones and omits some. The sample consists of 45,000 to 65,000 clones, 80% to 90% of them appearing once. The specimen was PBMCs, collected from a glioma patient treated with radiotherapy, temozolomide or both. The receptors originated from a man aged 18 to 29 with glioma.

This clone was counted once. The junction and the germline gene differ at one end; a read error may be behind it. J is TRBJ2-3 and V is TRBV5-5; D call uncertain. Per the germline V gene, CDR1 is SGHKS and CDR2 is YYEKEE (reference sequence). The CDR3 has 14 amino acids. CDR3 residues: CASSLGPGTDTQYF. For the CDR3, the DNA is TGTGCCAGCAGCCTGGGTCCCGGCACGGATACGCAGTATTTT. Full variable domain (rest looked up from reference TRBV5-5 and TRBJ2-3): DAGVTQSPTHLIKTRGQQVTLRCSPISGHKSVSWYQQVLGQGPQFIFQYYEKEERGRGNFPDRFSARQFPNYSSELNVNALLLGDSALYLCASSLGPGTDTQYFGPGTRLTVL.

CDR3 sequence: CASSLGGGMETQYF. The CDR3, as DNA: TGTGCCAGCAGCTTAGGCGGGGGGATGGAGACCCAGTACTTC. The chain employs TRBV7-2 and TRBJ2-5; TRBD2 matches at 8 bases. The ends lost 1 base at V and 5 bases at J; junction bases unmatched: 3. The CDR3 spans 14 residues. In germline, CDR1 is SGHTA, CDR2 FQGNSA.

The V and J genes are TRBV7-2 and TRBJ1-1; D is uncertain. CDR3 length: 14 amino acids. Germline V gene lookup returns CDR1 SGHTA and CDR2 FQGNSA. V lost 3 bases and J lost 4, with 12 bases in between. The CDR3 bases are TGTGCCAGCAGCTTTCGGGGATCCGCCACTGAAGCTTTCTTT. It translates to CASSFRGSATEAFF.

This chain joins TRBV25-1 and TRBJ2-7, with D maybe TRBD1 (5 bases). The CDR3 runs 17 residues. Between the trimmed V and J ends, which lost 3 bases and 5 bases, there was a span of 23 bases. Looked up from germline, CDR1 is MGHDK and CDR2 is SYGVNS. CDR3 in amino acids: CASSDRGLWGISNEQYF. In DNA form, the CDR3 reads TGTGCCAGCAGTGATAGGGGTTTGTGGGGTATTTCCAACGAGCAGTACTTC.

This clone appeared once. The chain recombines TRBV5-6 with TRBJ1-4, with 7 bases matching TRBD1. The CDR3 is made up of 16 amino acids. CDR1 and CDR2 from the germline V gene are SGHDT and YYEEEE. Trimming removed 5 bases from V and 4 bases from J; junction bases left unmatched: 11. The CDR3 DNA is TGTGCCAGCAGGTCCCGAAAGGACAGGTTTAATGAAAAACTGTTTTTT. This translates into CASRSRKDRFNEKLFF. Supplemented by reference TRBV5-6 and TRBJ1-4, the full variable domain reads DAGVTQSPTHLIKTRGQQVTLRCSPKSGHDTVSWYQQALGQGPQFIFQYYEEEERQRGNFPDRFSGHQFPNYSSELNVNALLLGDSALYLCASRSRKDRFNEKLFFGSGTQLSVL.

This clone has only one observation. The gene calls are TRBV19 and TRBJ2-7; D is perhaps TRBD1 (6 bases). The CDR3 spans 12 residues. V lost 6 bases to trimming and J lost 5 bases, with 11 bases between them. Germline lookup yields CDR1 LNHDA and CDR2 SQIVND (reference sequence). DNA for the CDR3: TGTGCCAGTAGCAGGGGCGTAAACGAGCAGTACTTC. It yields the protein CASSRGVNEQYF.

CDR3 protein: CASSLGGLVTEAFF. CDR3 in DNA: TGCGCCAGCAGCTTAGGGGGGCTGGTCACTGAAGCTTTCTTT. The J gene is TRBJ1-1, the V gene TRBV5-1; tentatively, D is TRBD1 (6 bases). The CDR3 consists of 14 residues. V shed 2 bases and J shed 4 bases, with 12 bases lying between them. CDR1 and CDR2 from the germline V gene are SGHRS and YFSETQ.

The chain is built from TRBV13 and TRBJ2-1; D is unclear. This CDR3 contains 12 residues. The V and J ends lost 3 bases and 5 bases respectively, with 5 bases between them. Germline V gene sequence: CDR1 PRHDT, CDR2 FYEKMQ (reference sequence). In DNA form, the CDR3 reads TGTGCCAGCAGCTTGGGCAACAATGAGCAGTTCTTC. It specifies CASSLGNNEQFF.

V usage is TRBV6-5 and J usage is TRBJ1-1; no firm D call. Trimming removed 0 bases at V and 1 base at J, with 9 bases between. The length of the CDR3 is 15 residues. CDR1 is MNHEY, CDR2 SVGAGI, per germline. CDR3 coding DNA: TGTGCCAGCAGTTACTCGTCCTGGGGGAACACTGAAGCTTTCTTT. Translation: CASSYSSWGNTEAFF.

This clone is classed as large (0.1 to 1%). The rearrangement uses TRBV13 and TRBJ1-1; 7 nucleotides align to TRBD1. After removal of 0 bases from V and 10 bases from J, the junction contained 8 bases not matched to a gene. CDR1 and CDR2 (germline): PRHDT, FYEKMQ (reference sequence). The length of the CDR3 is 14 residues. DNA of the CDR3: TGTGCCAGCAGCTTAGGCCCCGACAGGGTCACAGCTTTCTTT. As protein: CASSLGPDRVTAFF.

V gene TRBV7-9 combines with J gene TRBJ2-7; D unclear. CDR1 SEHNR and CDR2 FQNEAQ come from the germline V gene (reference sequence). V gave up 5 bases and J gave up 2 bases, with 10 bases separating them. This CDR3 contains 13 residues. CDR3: CASSGTTAYEQYF. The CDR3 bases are TGTGCCAGCAGCGGCACGACGGCCTACGAGCAGTACTTC.

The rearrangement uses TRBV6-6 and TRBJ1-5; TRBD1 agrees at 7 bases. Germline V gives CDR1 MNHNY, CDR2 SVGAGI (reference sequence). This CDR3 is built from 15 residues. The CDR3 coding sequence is TGTGCAGGCTCCCTTTCGGGGACAGCGAATCAGCCCCAGCATTTT. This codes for CAGSLSGTANQPQHF.

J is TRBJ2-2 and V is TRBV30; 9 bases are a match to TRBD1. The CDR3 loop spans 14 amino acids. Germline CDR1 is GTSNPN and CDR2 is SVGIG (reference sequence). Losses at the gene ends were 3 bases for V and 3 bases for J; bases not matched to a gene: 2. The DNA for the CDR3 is TGTGCCTGGAGGGGACAGGGAGACACCGGGGAGCTGTTTTTT. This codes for CAWRGQGDTGELFF.

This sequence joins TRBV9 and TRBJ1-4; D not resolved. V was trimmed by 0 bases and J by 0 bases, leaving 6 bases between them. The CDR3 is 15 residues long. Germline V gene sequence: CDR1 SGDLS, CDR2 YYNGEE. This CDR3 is CASSVGAATNEKLFF. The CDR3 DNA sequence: TGTGCCAGCAGCGTAGGGGCGGCAACTAATGAAAAACTGTTTTTT.

The CDR3 nucleotides read TGCGCCAGCAGCCCTTTCGGACAGGGCGATTCACCCCTCCACTTT. Its protein is CASSPFGQGDSPLHF. The rearrangement links TRBV4-3 to TRBJ1-6, with TRBD1 identical over 8 bases. Germline CDR1 is LGHNA and CDR2 is YSLEER. This CDR3 spans 15 amino acids. Trimming at V came to 4 bases and at J to 8 bases, leaving 7 bases not matched to a gene.

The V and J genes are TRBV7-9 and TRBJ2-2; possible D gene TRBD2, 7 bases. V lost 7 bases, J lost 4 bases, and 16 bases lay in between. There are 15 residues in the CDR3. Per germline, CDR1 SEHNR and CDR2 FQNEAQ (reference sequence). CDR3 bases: TGTGCCAGCACCTTTAAGGGGGGGCTCACCGGGGAGCTGTTTTTT. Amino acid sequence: CASTFKGGLTGELFF.

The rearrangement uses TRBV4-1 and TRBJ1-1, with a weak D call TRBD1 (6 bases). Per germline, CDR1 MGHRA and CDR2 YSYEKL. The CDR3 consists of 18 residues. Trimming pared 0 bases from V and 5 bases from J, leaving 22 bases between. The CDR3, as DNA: TGCGCCAGCAGCCAAGATGCCCTCCAGGGGAGAGCGGTGACTGAAGCTTTCTTT. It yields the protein CASSQDALQGRAVTEAFF.

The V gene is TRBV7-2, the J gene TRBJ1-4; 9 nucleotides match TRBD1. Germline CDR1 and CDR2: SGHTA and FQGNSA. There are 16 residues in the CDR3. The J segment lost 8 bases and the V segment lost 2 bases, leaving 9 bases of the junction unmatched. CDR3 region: CASSLTRDRAREKLFF. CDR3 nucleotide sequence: TGTGCCAGCAGCTTAACGCGGGACAGGGCGAGGGAAAAACTGTTTTTT.

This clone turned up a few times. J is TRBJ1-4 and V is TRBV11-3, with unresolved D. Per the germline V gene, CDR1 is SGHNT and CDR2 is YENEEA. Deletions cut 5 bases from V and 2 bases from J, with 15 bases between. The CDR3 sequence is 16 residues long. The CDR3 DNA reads TGTGCCAGCAGCGGAAGGCAGGATGTGACTAATGAAAAACTGTTTTTT. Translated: CASSGRQDVTNEKLFF.

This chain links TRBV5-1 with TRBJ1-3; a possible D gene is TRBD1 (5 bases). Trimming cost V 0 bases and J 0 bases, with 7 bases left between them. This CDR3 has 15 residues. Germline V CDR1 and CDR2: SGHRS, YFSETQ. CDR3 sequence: CASSLGQSSGNTIYF. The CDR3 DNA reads TGCGCCAGCAGCTTGGGACAGTCCTCTGGAAACACCATATATTTT.

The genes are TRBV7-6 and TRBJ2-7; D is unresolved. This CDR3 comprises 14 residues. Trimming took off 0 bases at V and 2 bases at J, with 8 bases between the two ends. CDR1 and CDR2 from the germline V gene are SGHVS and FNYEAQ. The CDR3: CASSLAGIAYEQYF. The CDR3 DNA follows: TGTGCCAGCAGCTTAGCGGGGATCGCCTACGAGCAGTACTTC.

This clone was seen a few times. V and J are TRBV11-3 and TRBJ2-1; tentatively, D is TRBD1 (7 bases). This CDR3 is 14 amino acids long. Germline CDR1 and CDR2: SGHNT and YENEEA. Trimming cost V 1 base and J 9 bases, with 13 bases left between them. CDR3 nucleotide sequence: TGTGCCAGCAGCTTAGCCAACAGGGGAGGTGAGCAGTTCTTC. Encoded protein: CASSLANRGGEQFF. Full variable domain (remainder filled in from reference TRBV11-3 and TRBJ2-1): EAGVVQSPRYKIIEKKQPVAFWCNPISGHNTLYWYLQNLGQGPELLIRYENEEAVDDSQLPKDRFSAERLKGVDSTLKIQPAELGDSAVYLCASSLANRGGEQFFGPGTRLTVL.

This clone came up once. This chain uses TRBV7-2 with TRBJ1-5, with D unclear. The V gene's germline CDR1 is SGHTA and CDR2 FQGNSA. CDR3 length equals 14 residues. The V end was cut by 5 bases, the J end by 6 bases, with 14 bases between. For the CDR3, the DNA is TGTGCCAGCAGCCCCACGGATTTTATTCAGCCCCAGCATTTT. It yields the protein CASSPTDFIQPQHF.

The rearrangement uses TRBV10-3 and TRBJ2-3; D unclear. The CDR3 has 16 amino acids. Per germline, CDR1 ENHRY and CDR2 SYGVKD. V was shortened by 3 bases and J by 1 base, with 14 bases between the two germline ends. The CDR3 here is CAISETGKSGTDTQYF. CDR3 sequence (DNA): TGTGCCATCAGTGAAACGGGTAAAAGCGGCACAGATACGCAGTATTTT.

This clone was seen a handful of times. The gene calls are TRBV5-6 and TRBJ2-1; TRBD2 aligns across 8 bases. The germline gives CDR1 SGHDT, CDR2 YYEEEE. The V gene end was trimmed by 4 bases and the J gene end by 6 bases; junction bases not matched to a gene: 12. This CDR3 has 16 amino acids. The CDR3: CASSDPSGRTLNEQFF. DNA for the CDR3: TGTGCCAGCAGCGATCCCAGCGGGAGAACGCTCAATGAGCAGTTCTTC.